Each of the 14 T cell receptor beta chains below was sequenced from the same sample in a study of blood T cell repertoires in COVID-19. The assay was immunoSEQ multiplex PCR, and TCRdb's table has in-frame clones only and misses some. The top ten clones hold approximately 1.5% of a sample with about 250,000 clones, about nine tenths of them seen once. Source material: peripheral blood. The receptors stem from an older woman who had recovered from COVID-19.

The chain joins TRBV7-3 to TRBJ2-3, with 7 bases that match TRBD2. The CDR3 runs to 15 residues. V was clipped by 2 bases and J by 2 bases; unmatched bases: 4. Germline CDR1 and CDR2: SGHTA and FQGTGA. CDR3 DNA: TGTGCCAGCAGCTTAGGGGGGGTAAACACAGATACGCAGTATTTT. Translating gives CASSLGGVNTDTQYF.

The chain joins TRBV4-1 to TRBJ1-6; perhaps TRBD1 as D (6 bases). V lost 2 bases and J 4 bases, leaving 15 bases between the germline ends. This CDR3 comprises 17 residues. Germline V gene sequence: CDR1 MGHRA, CDR2 YSYEKL. The CDR3 DNA follows: TGCGCCAGCAGCCAACAACAGGGTAGAGGATATAATTCACCCCTCCACTTT. Translating gives CASSQQQGRGYNSPLHF.

The genes are TRBV6-6 and TRBJ2-3; 13 bases fit TRBD2. Germline V gene lookup returns CDR1 MNHNY and CDR2 SVGAGI (reference sequence). The ends lost 5 bases at V and 4 bases at J; junction bases unmatched: 6. The CDR3 consists of 16 residues. CDR3 nucleotide sequence: TGTGCCAGCAGTCGACTAGCGGGGGGCGGGGCAGATACGCAGTATTTT. Protein: CASSRLAGGGADTQYF.

V and J are TRBV28 and TRBJ1-2, with 8 bases lining up with TRBD1. The germline gives CDR1 MDHEN, CDR2 SYDVKM. V shed 8 bases, J shed 7 bases, and the junction held 12 bases outside the gene matches. This CDR3 contains 14 residues. CDR3 sequence: CASAHQTGASGYTF. CDR3 in DNA: TGTGCCAGCGCTCATCAGACAGGGGCGAGTGGCTACACCTTC.

This chain connects TRBV6-5 to TRBJ2-7; no definite D call. In germline, CDR1 is MNHEY, CDR2 SVGAGI. V lost 4 bases, J lost 2 bases, and 12 bases lay in between. This CDR3 spans 14 amino acids. The CDR3: CASSSLPSPYEQYF. In nucleotides, the CDR3 is TGTGCCAGCAGTTCCCTCCCGAGCCCCTACGAGCAGTACTTC.

This rearrangement joins TRBV7-3 to TRBJ2-3; the D gene is possibly TRBD2 (7 bases). The CDR3 has 14 residues. V was clipped by 7 bases and J by 5 bases, with 16 bases between them. The germline V gene encodes CDR1 SGHTA and CDR2 FQGTGA. The CDR3: CASTLGGPQDTQYF. CDR3 DNA: TGTGCCAGCACCCTGGGGGGGCCCCAAGATACGCAGTATTTT.

V gene TRBV9 combines with J gene TRBJ2-5, with D possibly TRBD2 on 7 matching bases. Germline loops: CDR1 SGDLS, CDR2 YYNGEE. The CDR3 contains 15 residues. V was shortened by 0 bases and J by 5 bases, with 14 bases between the two germline ends. Here the CDR3 reads CASSVATGGQETQYF. CDR3 bases: TGTGCCAGCAGCGTAGCTACCGGGGGGCAGGAGACCCAGTACTTC.

This CDR3 reads CASSSAGTGVYEQYF. The CDR3, as DNA: TGTGCCAGCAGTTCGGCCGGGACAGGAGTCTACGAGCAGTACTTC. V usage is TRBV6-5 and J usage is TRBJ2-7; the match to TRBD1 covers 8 bases. Germline assignment: CDR1 MNHEY and CDR2 SVGAGI. J lost 3 bases, V lost 4 bases, and 8 bases had no gene match. This CDR3 comprises 15 residues.

V gene TRBV4-1 combines with J gene TRBJ2-1; TRBD1 matches 9 bases. V dropped 0 bases and J dropped 6; count of bases not matched to a gene: 3. CDR1 and CDR2 from the germline V gene are MGHRA and YSYEKL. There are 15 residues in the CDR3. CDR3 in amino acids: CASSQDRDRVNEQFF. CDR3 DNA sequence: TGCGCCAGCAGCCAAGACAGGGACAGGGTCAATGAGCAGTTCTTC.

This chain connects TRBV23-1 to TRBJ1-3, with 7 nucleotides matching TRBD1. TRBV23-1 is an open reading frame whose function is uncertain. Trimming at V came to 6 bases and at J to 0 bases, leaving 17 bases not matched to a gene. CDR3 length equals 19 residues. CDR3 sequence (DNA): TGCGCCAGCAGGGAGGGGGTGGGACAGACGAAGAGCTCTGGAAACACCATATATTTT. It yields the protein CASREGVGQTKSSGNTIYF.

The V gene is TRBV19, the J gene TRBJ2-5; 7 bases fit TRBD2. The V segment lost 10 bases and the J segment 5 bases; nucleotides outside the gene matches: 1. Germline V gives CDR1 LNHDA, CDR2 SQIVND (reference sequence). CDR3 length equals 10 residues. The CDR3 coding sequence is TGTGCCACCGGGAGGGAGACCCAGTACTTC. Translating gives CATGRETQYF.

V and J are TRBV11-3 and TRBJ2-5; D ambiguous. This CDR3 contains 12 residues. Germline assignment: CDR1 SGHNT and CDR2 YENEEA. Trimming shortened V by 0 bases and J by 4 bases, and 3 bases separated the two germline ends. In DNA, the CDR3 is TGTGCCAGCAGCTTAGATCGAGAGACCCAGTACTTC. This gives the protein CASSLDRETQYF.

This chain links TRBV15 with TRBJ1-3, with D possibly TRBD1 on 6 matching bases. The CDR3 runs 17 residues. CDR1 is LNHNV, CDR2 YYDKDF, per germline (reference sequence). Trimming left V 0 bases short and J 4 bases short, with 16 bases between. CDR3 loop: CATSREGGARTGNTIYF. CDR3 sequence (DNA): TGTGCCACCAGCAGAGAGGGGGGGGCGCGAACCGGAAACACCATATATTTT.

This chain connects TRBV10-3 to TRBJ2-7; possible D gene TRBD1, 5 bases. V lost 6 bases and J 0 bases, leaving 12 bases between the germline ends. Germline values: CDR1 ENHRY, CDR2 SYGVKD. CDR3 length: 14 residues. The CDR3: CAISQQVNSYEQYF. CDR3 DNA sequence: TGTGCCATCAGCCAACAGGTAAACTCCTACGAGCAGTACTTC.